These 20 T cell receptor beta chains originate from one sample sequenced in a study of blood T cell repertoires in COVID-19 (dated by TCRdb to 2018 to 2020). The library was obtained by the immunoSEQ multiplex PCR assay. TCRdb re-hosts the immuneACCESS table, in-frame sequences only. Its copies lack some clones; in the studies checked, an unresolved V gene accounts for under half of them, and the cause for the rest is not known. The sample table contains about 200,000 clones; only one count was recorded for around nine tenths of them. The top ten clones comprise approximately 6.2% of the sample. Input material: peripheral blood. The origin of the receptors is a man in his sixties who had recovered from COVID-19.

CDR3 amino acids: CASSHGRGTNEKLFF. The DNA for the CDR3 is TGCGCCAGCAGCCACGGACGGGGGACTAATGAAAAACTGTTTTTT. V is TRBV4-3 and J is TRBJ1-4; maybe TRBD1 (5 bases). V lost 3 bases and J 2 bases, leaving 10 bases between the germline ends. Per germline, CDR1 LGHNA and CDR2 YSLEER. This CDR3 is 15 amino acids long.

V is TRBV5-1 and J is TRBJ2-1; 7 bases are a match to TRBD2. From germline, CDR1 is SGHRS and CDR2 YFSETQ. V lost 4 bases to trimming and J lost 6 bases; unmatched junction nucleotides: 13. This CDR3 has 16 amino acids. CDR3 in DNA: TGCGCCAGCAGCCTCCGCGGGGGTCAGGCGGGCAATGAGCAGTTCTTC. It specifies CASSLRGGQAGNEQFF.

The chain uses TRBV7-2 and TRBJ2-5, with a possible D match to TRBD1 (5 bases). The CDR3 is 14 amino acids. CDR1 and CDR2 (germline): SGHTA, FQGNSA. Deletions cut 5 bases from V and 4 bases from J, with 14 bases between. CDR3 protein: CASSPALRAETQYF. The CDR3 DNA reads TGTGCCAGCAGCCCGGCCCTCAGGGCAGAGACCCAGTACTTC.

V usage is TRBV28 and J usage is TRBJ1-4; D remains unclear. The CDR3 contains 14 residues. Germline CDR1 and CDR2: MDHEN and SYDVKM. V lost 6 bases and J 5 bases, leaving 13 bases between the germline ends. As DNA, the CDR3 is TGTGCCAGCAGAAACTCGGCGGTGAATGAAAAACTGTTTTTT. It is translated as CASRNSAVNEKLFF.

The chain combines TRBV18 with TRBJ1-6; 8 bases line up with TRBD1. V was clipped by 3 bases and J by 8 bases; unmatched bases: 3. Germline lookup yields CDR1 KGHSH and CDR2 LQKENI. The CDR3 is 14 amino acids. CDR3 loop: CASSPGQGDSPLHF. DNA of the CDR3: TGTGCCAGCTCACCCGGACAGGGAGATTCACCCCTCCACTTT.

The V call is TRBV7-2, the J call TRBJ2-3; D gene unclear. This CDR3 has 15 amino acids. V lost 1 base, J lost 2 bases, and 10 bases lay in between. Per the germline V gene, CDR1 is SGHTA and CDR2 is FQGNSA. CDR3 nucleotide sequence: TGTGCCAGCAGCTTAGAAGCACTATCCACAGATACGCAGTATTTT. This encodes CASSLEALSTDTQYF.

The V call is TRBV3-1 (or the pseudogene TRBV3-2), the J call TRBJ2-7; maybe TRBD2 (5 bases). This CDR3 is built from 15 residues. The germline V gene encodes CDR1 LGHDT and CDR2 YNNKEL (reference sequence). Trimming pared 1 base from V and 5 bases from J, leaving 15 bases between. This chain's CDR3 is CASSQGGLSNHEQYF. The CDR3 DNA is TGTGCCAGCAGCCAAGGAGGACTCTCGAACCACGAGCAGTACTTC.

Only one count was recorded for this clone. The chain employs TRBV5-1 and TRBJ2-1, with D perhaps matching TRBD2 (5 bases). This CDR3 comprises 15 residues. The V end was cut by 4 bases, the J end by 5 bases, with 16 bases between. Germline CDR1 reads SGHRS; CDR2 reads YFSETQ. Written as DNA, the CDR3 is TGCGCCAGCAGCCCCTTTGGCGGGCCAGACAATGAGCAGTTCTTC. Protein product: CASSPFGGPDNEQFF.

This chain uses TRBV7-2 with TRBJ1-1; 8 nucleotides line up with TRBD1. This CDR3 is built from 15 residues. Per the germline V gene, CDR1 is SGHTA and CDR2 is FQGNSA. Trimming took 5 bases from V and 0 from J; bases not matched to a gene: 5. The CDR3 loop reads CASSPRQGMNTEAFF. For the CDR3, the DNA is TGTGCCAGCAGCCCAAGACAGGGGATGAACACTGAAGCTTTCTTT.

V and J are TRBV9 and TRBJ2-2; 8 bases fit TRBD1. This CDR3 region has 17 residues. V trimming: 0 bases; J trimming: 6 bases; junction bases outside the gene matches: 10. Germline CDR1 is SGDLS and CDR2 is YYNGEE. As DNA, the CDR3 is TGTGCCAGCAGCGTAGGGATCGGGACAGGAAGTCCCGGGGAGCTGTTTTTT. Its protein is CASSVGIGTGSPGELFF.

V and J are TRBV5-4 and TRBJ2-2, with D possibly being TRBD2 (5 bases). Trimming pared 0 bases from V and 2 bases from J, leaving 8 bases between. CDR3 size: 15 residues. The germline CDR1 and CDR2 sequences are SGHNT and YYREEE (reference sequence). CDR3 protein: CASSLERTNTGELFF. CDR3 coding DNA: TGTGCCAGCAGCTTGGAGCGGACCAACACCGGGGAGCTGTTTTTT. The whole variable domain, remainder taken from reference TRBV5-4 and TRBJ2-2, is ETGVTQSPTHLIKTRGQQVTLRCSSQSGHNTVSWYQQALGQGPQFIFQYYREEENGRGNFPPRFSGLQFPNYSSELNVNALELDDSALYLCASSLERTNTGELFFGEGSRLTVL.

The V call is TRBV5-1, the J call TRBJ2-7; D not resolved. Trimming removed 0 bases at V and 1 base at J, with 5 bases between. CDR3 size: 13 residues. CDR1 is SGHRS, CDR2 YFSETQ, per germline. CDR3 in DNA: TGCGCCAGCAGCTTGGCACAGTCCTACGAGCAGTACTTC. It translates to CASSLAQSYEQYF.

This chain joins TRBV2 and TRBJ2-7, with TRBD1 as a possible D gene (6 bases). The CDR3 runs to 13 residues. Looked up from germline, CDR1 is SNHLY and CDR2 is FYNNEI. The V end lost 6 bases, the J end lost 0 bases, and 9 bases lay between the germline ends. The CDR3 here is CASRRDISYEQYF. CDR3 nucleotides: TGTGCCAGCAGGAGGGACATCTCCTACGAGCAGTACTTC.

The chain couples TRBV6-2 or TRBV6-3 to TRBJ2-1; the D gene is possibly TRBD1 (5 bases). The CDR3 covers 13 residues. V was trimmed by 6 bases and J by 8 bases, leaving 14 bases between them. The germline CDR1 and CDR2 sequences are MNHEY and SVGEGT. For the CDR3, the DNA is TGTGCCAGCAGCGTGGGGCCAACGGATGAGCAGTTCTTC. Its translation: CASSVGPTDEQFF.

This chain joins TRBV10-3 and TRBJ2-7, with D maybe TRBD2 (5 bases). V lost 11 bases and J 0 bases, leaving 20 bases between the germline ends. From germline, CDR1 is ENHRY and CDR2 SYGVKD. The CDR3 runs 15 residues. CDR3 in DNA: TGTGCCCCTCCGACCCTAGCTCCTTTCTCCTACGAGCAGTACTTC. It yields the protein CAPPTLAPFSYEQYF.

CDR3 in DNA: TGTGCCAGCAGCCAAGATCTCGGACCAGGGTCGGGGAACACTGAAGCTTTCTTT. This gives the protein CASSQDLGPGSGNTEAFF. The rearrangement joins TRBV3-1 (or the pseudogene TRBV3-2) to TRBJ1-1; D might be TRBD1 (5 bases). Germline CDR1 reads LGHDT; CDR2 reads YNNKEL (reference sequence). The ends were cut back, 0 bases at V and 1 base at J, with 18 bases in the middle. The CDR3 consists of 18 residues.

The J gene is TRBJ2-3, the V gene TRBV19, with 8 bases fitting TRBD2. J gave up 4 bases and V 7 bases, and 13 bases lay outside the gene matches. This CDR3 has 16 residues. In germline, CDR1 is LNHDA, CDR2 SQIVND (reference sequence). The CDR3 region has the DNA TGTGCCAGTACCTCTCGGGGGGGGGCGATGGCAGATACGCAGTATTTT. The encoded protein is CASTSRGGAMADTQYF.

The CDR3 region is CASTRQGAGSLAFF. CDR3 in DNA: TGTGCCAGCACCCGACAGGGGGCCGGGTCCCTAGCTTTCTTT. The V and J genes are TRBV6-6 and TRBJ1-1, with 10 bases identical to TRBD1. J lost 10 bases, V lost 7 bases, and 12 bases had no gene match. The germline V gene has CDR1 MNHNY and CDR2 SVGAGI (reference sequence). There are 14 residues in the CDR3.

The chain carries TRBV3-1 (or the pseudogene TRBV3-2) and TRBJ2-3; 7 bases map to TRBD2. In germline, CDR1 is LGHDT, CDR2 YNNKEL (reference sequence). There are 16 residues in the CDR3. V dropped 3 bases and J dropped 0; count of bases not matched to a gene: 6. The chain's CDR3 is CASSHQLATSTDTQYF. CDR3 coding DNA: TGTGCCAGCAGCCATCAACTAGCGACTAGCACAGATACGCAGTATTTT.

The chain joins TRBV3-1 (or the pseudogene TRBV3-2) to TRBJ2-5; 10 bases map to TRBD2. In germline, CDR1 is LGHDT, CDR2 YNNKEL (reference sequence). Trimming cost V 5 bases and J 1 base; bases outside gene matches: 1. The CDR3 runs 14 residues. For the CDR3, the DNA is TGTGCCAGCAGCGGACTAGCGGCCCAAGAGACCCAGTACTTC. It encodes CASSGLAAQETQYF.